This record looks at one T cell receptor beta chain sequence and its context. Its cognate antigen is unknown. The record originates from a study of cytomegalovirus exposure and HLA in healthy donors. Whole-study results and caveats: Three of the chains that were CMV-associated were confirmed in vitro to be specific for CMV antigens.

A multiplex PCR was run with 60 Vbeta primers and 13 Jbeta primers. The authors' processing: An analysis performed later counted roughly 80 million unique TCR beta chains (roughly 9.9 million of them shared). The protocol was immunoSEQ multiplex PCR, while the TCRdb copy is restricted to in-frame clones and leaves out a portion. The D gene and trimming were derived from the DNA, and the V and J assignments and clone size from that table. Of roughly 120,000 clones listed, over 60% were seen once; the top ten hold less than 4%. When sampled, the donors appeared nominally healthy, though they likely had unrecorded immune exposures. Germline V lookup: CDR1 SNHLY, CDR2 FYNNEI. This CDR3 region has 14 residues.

The chain joins TRBV2 to TRBJ2-5; D not resolved. The J call could be wrong; TRBJ2-7 is a better fit for the DNA end. Sequencing was carried out using PBMCs. The origin of this receptor is a human donor in good health. The CDR3 loop reads CASMDTEYSYEQYF. CDR3 nucleotide sequence: TGTGCCAGCATGGATACAGAGTATTCCTACGAGCAGTACTTC.